These T cell receptor beta chains were read from a single sample in a study of identical twins. Each CDR3 protein gets one entry after TCRdb re-called the 5' RACE reads with MiXCR. The sample shows approximately 600,000 distinct CDR3 sequences, approximately 10% of them seen only once. The data also belong to a second study, concerning yellow fever vaccine responses in identical twins.

The material sequenced was PBMCs. These receptors were collected from a woman aged 18-29 years in good health. The CDR3 runs from the conserved cysteine through the conserved F or W. The D gene is left open where the match is weak. Some rows mark clone size as missing; the rest say once, few, many or name a class of expanded clone.

d_call | clone_size | j_call | v_call | cdr3_aa | cdr3_nt
NA | few | TRBJ2-1 | TRBV7-9 | CASSSEGSWGSYNEQFF | TGTGCCAGCAGCTCGGAGGGTTCCTGGGGGAGCTACAATGAGCAGTTCTTC
NA | many | TRBJ1-1 | TRBV28 | CASSLPEGTEAFF | TGTGCCAGCAGTCTCCCGGAGGGGACTGAAGCTTTCTTT
TRBD1 | many | TRBJ2-6 | TRBV12-3/TRBV12-4 | CASSPGQGGSGANVLTF | TGTGCCAGCAGCCCGGGACAGGGGGGCTCTGGGGCCAACGTCCTGACTTTC
NA | many | TRBJ1-1 | TRBV7-6 | CASSSDGRAGNTEAFF | TGTGCCAGCAGCTCGGACGGACGAGCGGGGAACACTGAAGCTTTCTTT
NA | NA | TRBJ2-2 | TRBV24-1 | CATSESGRTGELFF | TGTGCCACCAGTGAGTCAGGGCGTACCGGGGAGCTGTTTTTT
TRBD1 | NA | TRBJ1-6 | TRBV7-9 | CASSSPQGGDSPLHF | TGTGCCAGCAGTTCCCCGCAGGGGGGCGATTCACCCCTCCACTTT
NA | few | TRBJ2-7 | TRBV7-6 | CASSLATEGIYEQYF | TGTGCCAGCAGCTTAGCAACAGAAGGGATCTACGAGCAGTACTTC
NA | NA | TRBJ2-3 | TRBV10-3 | CAISAADTQYF | TGTGCCATCAGTGCAGCAGATACGCAGTATTTT
NA | NA | TRBJ1-1 | TRBV2 | CASREQGFGTEAFF | TGTGCCAGCAGAGAGCAGGGATTCGGTACTGAAGCTTTCTTT
TRBD2 | NA | TRBJ2-5 | TRBV12-3/TRBV12-4 | CATSVGRAEETQYF | TGTGCCACCTCAGTCGGGAGGGCCGAAGAGACCCAGTACTTC
NA | few | TRBJ1-2 | TRBV10-3 | CAISVDSYGYTF | TGTGCCATCAGTGTGGACAGCTATGGCTACACCTTC
TRBD2 | many | TRBJ2-3 | TRBV3-1 | CASSQGLAVTDTQYF | TGTGCCAGCAGCCAAGGCCTAGCGGTCACAGATACGCAGTATTTT
NA | many | TRBJ2-1 | TRBV29-1 | CSVGTYNEQFF | TGCAGCGTTGGTACCTACAATGAGCAGTTCTTC
NA | few | TRBJ1-5 | TRBV7-2 | CASSPGQSLNQPQHF | TGTGCCAGCAGCCCCGGACAGAGTCTCAATCAGCCCCAGCATTTT
NA | many | TRBJ2-5 | TRBV2 | CASTRLGSLQETQYF | TGTGCCAGCACCCGGCTTGGATCTCTCCAAGAGACCCAGTACTTC
TRBD1 | few | TRBJ2-3 | TRBV3-1 | CASSQDASGGLRDTQYF | TGTGCCAGCAGCCAAGATGCGTCAGGGGGCTTGAGAGATACGCAGTATTTT
TRBD2 | few | TRBJ2-5 | TRBV7-6 | CASSLYGLAEQETQYF | TGTGCCAGCAGCTTATACGGACTAGCGGAGCAAGAGACCCAGTACTTC
TRBD2 | few | TRBJ2-3 | TRBV20-1 | CSAGPLAGRTDTQYF | TGCAGTGCTGGTCCGCTAGCGGGCCGCACAGATACGCAGTATTTT